This T cell receptor (beta chain) was captured in a study of CD8+ T cells in alopecia areata. The CDR3 is 16 residues long. V lost 1 base and J 3 bases, leaving 16 bases between the germline ends. Germline assignment: CDR1 GTSNPN and CDR2 SVGIG (reference sequence). Once RNA had been extracted, it was reverse transcribed into cDNA to act as the sequencing template. The protocol was immunoSEQ multiplex PCR, while the TCRdb copy is restricted to in-frame clones and leaves out a portion. The sample records 250,000 or so clones, about two thirds being singletons. V usage is TRBV30 and J usage is TRBJ1-5; weak D call: TRBD1 (6 bases). The receptor was derived from a human donor with alopecia areata. This specimen consisted of CD4+ T cells sorted from blood, obtained at week 0. CDR3 sequence: CAWSAGQLYNNQPQHF. The DNA for the CDR3 is TGTGCCTGGAGTGCGGGACAACTCTATAACAATCAGCCCCAGCATTTT. The variable domain in full, with the rest retrieved from reference TRBV30 and TRBJ1-5, is SQTIHQWPATLVQPVGSPLSLECTVEGTSNPNLYWYRQAAGRGLQLLFYSVGIGQISSEVPQNLSASRPQDRQFILSSKKLLLSDSGFYLCAWSAGQLYNNQPQHFGDGTRLSIL.